The rows below give T cell receptor beta chains drawn from one sample of a study of early T cells in non-severe SARS-CoV-2 infection. Using its own MiXCR run on the 5' RACE reads, TCRdb lists one record per CDR3 protein. This table holds about 80,000 distinct CDR3 sequences, about 12% found once. Sequences were obtained from whole blood. The receptors come from an adult who was a healthcare worker with PCR-confirmed SARS-CoV-2 infection or an uninfected control (not recorded which). Each CDR3 is given with its conserved first and last residue. Each record gives: clone size, J gene, V gene, D gene, CDR3 DNA, CDR3 protein. The D gene is left open where the match is weak. Only some rows state a clone size, as once, few, many or a class for expanded clones.

many TRBJ2-1 TRBV6-5 NA TGTGCCAGCAGTTACTCGAGGGGAAATGAGCAGTTCTTC CASSYSRGNEQFF
NA TRBJ2-1 TRBV11-1 TRBD2 TGTGCCAGCAGCTTAAGGAGGTCTAGCGGCTTCTCCTACAATGAGCAGTTCTTC CASSLRRSSGFSYNEQFF
NA TRBJ2-1 TRBV4-1 NA TGCGCCAGCAGCCAAGGGCAGGGCGGTGAGCAGTTCTTC CASSQGQGGEQFF
large TRBJ2-5 TRBV28 NA TGTGCCAGCAGTTTAAAAGCAGAATGGGGAGAGACCCAGTACTTC CASSLKAEWGETQYF
many TRBJ2-3 TRBV24-1 TRBD2 TGTGCCACCAGTGATTTGTCGCGGGAGTCAGGAGATACGCAGTATTTT CATSDLSRESGDTQYF
many TRBJ2-5 TRBV10-1 TRBD2 TGCGCCAGCACCCTGACTAGCGGGAACGGAGAGACCCAGTACTTC CASTLTSGNGETQYF
few TRBJ2-1 TRBV11-2 NA TGTGCCAGCAGCTTAATTTTGCAGGAAAGGAATGAGCAGTTCTTC CASSLILQERNEQFF
many TRBJ2-7 TRBV3-1 NA TGTGCCAGCAGCCCCCTCTGGAGCTCCTACGAGCAGTACTTC CASSPLWSSYEQYF
NA TRBJ2-7 TRBV1 NA TGCACCAGCAAAGGGCCCGAGCAGTACTTC CTSKGPEQYF
NA TRBJ1-6 TRBV7-2 TRBD1 TGTGCCACCACACTTCGGACAGGGAATTCACCCCTCCACTTT CATTLRTGNSPLHF
NA TRBJ2-3 TRBV9 NA TGTGCCAGCAGCGTTGGTGTTCAAATCGATACGCAGTATTTT CASSVGVQIDTQYF
NA TRBJ2-1 TRBV18 NA TGTGCCAGCTCACCACCGGGCTCCCGGGCCACCAATGAGCAGTTCTTC CASSPPGSRATNEQFF
many TRBJ2-7 TRBV5-6 TRBD1 TGTGCCAGCAGCAAGGGACAGCAACCCTACGAGCAGTACTTC CASSKGQQPYEQYF
many TRBJ2-3 TRBV11-2 NA TGTGCCAGCAGCCGACCGGGGTTTAGGGTCGCAGATACGCAGTATTTT CASSRPGFRVADTQYF
few TRBJ2-7 TRBV28 NA TGTGCCAGCCAGAGCTCCTACGAGCAGTACTTC CASQSSYEQYF
few TRBJ2-5 TRBV11-1 TRBD1 TGTGCCAGCACCAAAGGGGACAGGGGAGTTGGTGAGACCCAGTACTTC CASTKGDRGVGETQYF
many TRBJ2-2 TRBV28 NA TGTGCCAGCAGTCCCCCGACCGGGGAGCTGTTTTTT CASSPPTGELFF
few TRBJ2-7 TRBV7-2 TRBD1 TGTGCCAGCAGTCCAGACAGGGGGAGATACGAGCAGTACTTC CASSPDRGRYEQYF
NA TRBJ2-7 TRBV19 TRBD1 TGTGCCAGTACCCCGACAGGGTCTTACTACGAGCAGTACTTC CASTPTGSYYEQYF
NA TRBJ2-7 TRBV6-2/TRBV6-3 NA TGTGCCAGCTATGGGGGGGGCACCTCCTACGAGCAGTACTTC CASYGGGTSYEQYF
NA TRBJ2-2 TRBV29-1 NA TGCAGCGTTGGGGCAGGCCGCACCGGGGAGCTGTTTTTT CSVGAGRTGELFF
many TRBJ1-2 TRBV28 NA TGTGCCAGTTCCCAGGGGAGTGGTTATGGCTACACCTTC CASSQGSGYGYTF
NA TRBJ1-4 TRBV6-6 NA TGTGCCAGCACTAGACAGATTAATGAAAAACTGTTTTTT CASTRQINEKLFF
few TRBJ1-1 TRBV30 TRBD1 TGTGCCTGGACCCCGACAGGGGGCTTTTCTGAAGCTTTCTTT CAWTPTGGFSEAFF
few TRBJ2-7 TRBV11-2 TRBD2 TGTGCCAGCAGCTTAACCGGGACTAGCGGATACTACGAGCAGTACTTC CASSLTGTSGYYEQYF
many TRBJ2-5 TRBV6-5 TRBD1 TGTGCCAGCAGTTACCCAGGGGGCGGGGAGACCCAGTACTTC CASSYPGGGETQYF
few TRBJ2-6 TRBV5-6 NA TGTGCCAGCAGCTTTAGCCCTGGGGCCAACGTCCTGACTTTC CASSFSPGANVLTF
NA TRBJ1-1 TRBV20-1 NA TGCAGTGCTAGAGATCGTCTTAACAGCGAAGCTTTCTTT CSARDRLNSEAFF
NA TRBJ2-1 TRBV19 NA TGTGCCAGTAGTGAAGGCAGTCCGGGCAATGAGCAGTTCTTC CASSEGSPGNEQFF